This is a list of T cell receptor beta chains from one sample in a study of PD-L1 blockade in urothelial cancer. The method was immunoSEQ multiplex PCR; TCRdb's version includes in-frame clones alone and lacks a portion of them. The top ten clones hold less than 10% of a sample with tens of thousands of clones, roughly 85% of them seen once. The input for sequencing was PBMCs, taken around atezolizumab (anti-PD-L1) treatment. The receptors come from a man in his 60s with urothelial cancer. The CDR3 runs from the conserved cysteine through the conserved F or W. Fields, in order: CDR3 protein, V gene.

CDR3aa: CASSQVGEWSYEQYF
v_gene: TRBV4-1

CDR3aa: CASSERDYMANEKLFF
v_gene: TRBV5-6

CDR3aa: CASSLRQGARELFF
v_gene: TRBV28

CDR3aa: CASSQASGTEEETQYF
v_gene: TRBV4-2

CDR3aa: CASSPRWAGGVNEQFF
v_gene: TRBV7-3

CDR3aa: CASSPDRDTEAFF
v_gene: TRBV6-5

CDR3aa: CAGAYGTEAFF
v_gene: TRBV10-1

CDR3aa: CSASRGQPQHF
v_gene: TRBV20-1

CDR3aa: CASSITDTDYGYTF
v_gene: TRBV11-1

CDR3aa: CASSLVTGYNEKLFF
v_gene: TRBV7-2

CDR3aa: CAWSVGEGVISNQPQHF
v_gene: TRBV30

CDR3aa: CASKYGRVFQETQYF
v_gene: TRBV28

CDR3aa: CASSKAPRTLGSTDTQYF
v_gene: TRBV7-2